A selection of T cell receptor beta chains follows, all from one sample in a study of blood T cell repertoires in COVID-19. Some clones are missing from TCRdb's copy, which holds only in-frame ones; the method was immunoSEQ multiplex PCR. The sample holds approximately 360,000 clones; around 90% are singletons and the top ten take 5% to 8.5%. The specimen sequenced was peripheral blood. All receptors come from a man between 18 and 29 years old with active or convalescent COVID-19. The CDR3 runs from the conserved cysteine through the conserved F or W. A D gene is named only where the DNA matches it firmly. Some rows have no size entry. The others give once, few or many, or a class for an expanded clone.

size	V	D	J	DNA	CDR3
.	TRBV6-5	.	TRBJ2-2	TGTGCCAGCAGAACAGGGTTCACCGGGGAGCTGTTTTTT	CASRTGFTGELFF
once	TRBV9	TRBD2	TRBJ2-1	TGTGCCAGCAGCACTAGCGGGAGTTTCGGTGGCAATGAGCAGTTCTTC	CASSTSGSFGGNEQFF
.	TRBV27	.	TRBJ2-7	TGTGCCAGCAGACAACACAGGTGGACCTACGAGCAGTACTTC	CASRQHRWTYEQYF
.	TRBV7-9	TRBD1	TRBJ2-1	TGTGCCAGCAGCTTAGGGGACAGGGTTAATGAGCAGTTCTTC	CASSLGDRVNEQFF
.	TRBV6-5	.	TRBJ2-7	TGTGCCAGCAGGTCGGGCGGGGTGGTCGAGCAGTACTTC	CASRSGGVVEQYF
.	TRBV27	.	TRBJ1-5	TGTGCCAGCAGTTCCGGGAATCAGCCCCAGCATTTT	CASSSGNQPQHF
.	TRBV12-5	TRBD1	TRBJ2-2	TGTGCTAGTGGTTTTTTGGACAGGCCAAACACCGGGGAGCTGTTTTTT	CASGFLDRPNTGELFF
.	TRBV5-1	TRBD1	TRBJ1-1	TGCGCCAGCAGTACACAGGGGGGGACTGAAGCTTTCTTT	CASSTQGGTEAFF
.	TRBV7-9	.	TRBJ2-7	TGTGCCAGCAGCTCCGGGTTTTCCATGGTCTACGAGCAGTACTTC	CASSSGFSMVYEQYF
.	TRBV27	TRBD1	TRBJ1-4	TGTGCCAGCAGTTCCGGGACAGGGGCCTTTTGGGAAAAACTGTTTTTT	CASSSGTGAFWEKLFF
.	TRBV4-3	.	TRBJ1-3	TGCGCCAGCAGCCAAGAAAAGAGTCCTTCCGGGATAGTCGGTGGAAACACCATATATTTT	CASSQEKSPSGIVGGNTIYF
.	TRBV27	TRBD1	TRBJ1-5	TGTGCCAGCAGTTTTTTAGGGACAGGGGGCAATCAGCCCCAGCATTTT	CASSFLGTGGNQPQHF
.	TRBV18	.	TRBJ2-3	TGTGCCAGCTCACCAAGTCAGGGCACAGATACGCAGTATTTT	CASSPSQGTDTQYF
.	TRBV15	TRBD2	TRBJ2-7	TGTGCCACCAGCAGCCTCAAGGGAGGGACCTACGAGCAGTACTTC	CATSSLKGGTYEQYF
.	TRBV2	.	TRBJ2-1	TGTGCCAGCAGAGAAGATGGACGGGCGGGTGAGCAGTTCTTC	CASREDGRAGEQFF
.	TRBV6-5	.	TRBJ2-7	TGTGCCAGCAGTTACTCGAACAGCCTGTCCTACGAGCAGTACTTC	CASSYSNSLSYEQYF
.	TRBV7-2	TRBD1	TRBJ1-2	TGTGCCAGCAGCCCTACCACCGGGACAGGGGGCTCTGGCTACACCTTC	CASSPTTGTGGSGYTF
.	TRBV18	.	TRBJ1-4	TGTGCCAGTTCTTTGGGGCTTGGTGAAAAACTGTTTTTT	CASSLGLGEKLFF
.	TRBV5-6	.	TRBJ1-2	TGTGCCAGCGCCCCGGGAGGGTTGGACTATGGCTACACCTTC	CASAPGGLDYGYTF
.	TRBV28	.	TRBJ2-4	TGTGCCAGCAACCTTTCAGGGGTAGGGGTTGGAAACATTCAGTACTTC	CASNLSGVGVGNIQYF
once	TRBV13	.	TRBJ1-2	TGTGCCAGCAGCCCAATTGCAGGAGGTAGTGACTATGGCTACACCTTC	CASSPIAGGSDYGYTF
few	TRBV7-2	.	TRBJ1-1	TGTGCCAGCAGCTTAGGTGTCAGGATGAACACTGAAGCTTTCTTT	CASSLGVRMNTEAFF
.	TRBV27	TRBD1	TRBJ2-5	TGTGCCAGCAGTAAACAGGGGTCGGAGACCCAGTACTTC	CASSKQGSETQYF
.	TRBV11-2	.	TRBJ1-4	TGTGCCAGCAGCCCTAACCCCCCCAGGGCTAATGAAAAACTGTTTTTT	CASSPNPPRANEKLFF
.	TRBV28	TRBD1	TRBJ1-2	TGTGCCAGCAGTTTTTTCAGGGGGCCCCTAAACTATGGCTACACCTTC	CASSFFRGPLNYGYTF
.	TRBV7-6	.	TRBJ1-3	TGTGCCAGCAGCTTAGATCTGTTAGTCGAGGCAACTGGAAACACCATATATTTT	CASSLDLLVEATGNTIYF
.	TRBV29-1	.	TRBJ2-2	TGCAGCGTTTCAGATTCGGATTTTCGGGGAACCGGGGAGCTGTTTTTT	CSVSDSDFRGTGELFF
.	TRBV2	TRBD1	TRBJ2-2	TGTGCCAGCAGTGAAGAGGGACAGATGAACACCGGGGAGCTGTTTTTT	CASSEEGQMNTGELFF
.	TRBV7-9	.	TRBJ2-1	TGTGCCAGCTCCCTGTCTGAGCGCCCGGTTTACAATGAGCAGTTCTTC	CASSLSERPVYNEQFF
.	TRBV9	.	TRBJ2-3	TGTGCCAGCAGCCGTGGTATGGGGCCCACAGATACGCAGTATTTT	CASSRGMGPTDTQYF
.	TRBV27	.	TRBJ1-2	TGTGCCAGCAGTTTGAGGTCTAACTATGGCTACACCTTC	CASSLRSNYGYTF
.	TRBV4-2	TRBD1	TRBJ1-1	TGTGCCAGCAGCCAAGAGACAGGGATGAACACTGAAGCTTTCTTT	CASSQETGMNTEAFF
.	TRBV19	.	TRBJ1-1	TGTGCCAGTAGTAATTCGGGGGAGGGCACTGAAGCTTTCTTT	CASSNSGEGTEAFF
.	TRBV27	.	TRBJ1-2	TGTGCCAGCACCATAACCCCCGGGAGGAACTATGGCTACACCTTC	CASTITPGRNYGYTF
.	TRBV7-2	.	TRBJ2-2	TGTGCCAGCAGCTTTAGGGGTGTCACCGGGGAGCTGTTTTTT	CASSFRGVTGELFF
.	TRBV5-6	.	TRBJ1-1	TGTGCCAGCGAATTAGCCTATCGGGGGAACACTGAAGCTTTCTTT	CASELAYRGNTEAFF
.	TRBV6-5	.	TRBJ1-1	TGTGCCAGCAGTTCACTGAGGGAGATGAACACTGAAGCTTTCTTT	CASSSLREMNTEAFF
.	TRBV28	TRBD1	TRBJ1-6	TGTGCCAGCAGAGTTGGTGCCAGGGGGGATTCACCCCTCCACTTT	CASRVGARGDSPLHF
.	TRBV4-2	.	TRBJ1-3	TGTGCCAGCAGCCAGATGCGGACAGTCGGAACTGGAAACACCATATATTTT	CASSQMRTVGTGNTIYF
few	TRBV4-1	.	TRBJ2-7	TGCGCCAGCAGGGGGCACGGAGGGTCCTACGAGCAGTACTTC	CASRGHGGSYEQYF
.	TRBV7-2	TRBD1	TRBJ2-4	TGTGCCAGCAGCTTAGATTTGGACAGGCCAACCAAAAACATTCAGTACTTC	CASSLDLDRPTKNIQYF